This T cell receptor beta chain was identified in a study of cytomegalovirus exposure and HLA in healthy donors. Among the 120 or so subjects of the validation cohort, separate from the approximately 700-subject first cohort, were the donors. Of note for this clone: The antigen is unknown.

Libraries were prepared by immunoSEQ multiplex PCR; TCRdb keeps only in-frame clonotypes and omits some of them. The profile shows about 220,000 clones, approximately 90% of them singletons. General study findings and limits: The classifier reportedly diagnosed cytomegalovirus status with high specificity and sensitivity. The investigators catalogued 150 to 200 TCR beta chains as cytomegalovirus-associated.

The specimen sequenced was PBMCs. The clonotype comes from a man between 18 and 35 years old in good health and CMV-seronegative.

The CDR3 DNA reads TGTGCCAGCGATGAATCCTCCGGGATTATGGTTAAAGAGACCCAGTACTTC. Translating it yields CASDESSGIMVKETQYF. This chain links TRBV2 with TRBJ2-5; perhaps TRBD2 as D (5 bases). V was clipped by 8 bases and J by 3 bases, with 25 bases between them. The CDR3 contains 17 residues. Germline values: CDR1 SNHLY, CDR2 FYNNEI. Together with reference TRBV2 and TRBJ2-5, the CDR3 gives the full variable domain: EPEVTQTPSHQVTQMGQEVILRCVPISNHLYFYWYRQILGQKVEFLVSFYNNEISEKSEIFDDQFSVERPDGSNFTLKIRSTKLEDSAMYFCASDESSGIMVKETQYFGPGTRLLVL.